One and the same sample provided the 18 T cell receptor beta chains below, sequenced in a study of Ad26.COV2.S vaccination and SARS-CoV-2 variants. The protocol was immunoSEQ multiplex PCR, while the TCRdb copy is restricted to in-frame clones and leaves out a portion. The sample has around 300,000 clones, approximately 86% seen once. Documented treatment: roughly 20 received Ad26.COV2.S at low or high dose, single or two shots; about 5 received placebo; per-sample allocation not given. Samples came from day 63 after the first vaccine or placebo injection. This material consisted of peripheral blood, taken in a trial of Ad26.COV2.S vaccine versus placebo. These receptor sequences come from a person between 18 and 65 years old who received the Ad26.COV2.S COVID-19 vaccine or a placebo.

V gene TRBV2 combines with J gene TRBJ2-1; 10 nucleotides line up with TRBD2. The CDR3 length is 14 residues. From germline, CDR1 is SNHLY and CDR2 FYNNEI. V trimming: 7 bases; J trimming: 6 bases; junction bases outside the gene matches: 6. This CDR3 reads CASTGQRGGNEQFF. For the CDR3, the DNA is TGTGCCAGCACGGGCCAGCGGGGGGGCAATGAGCAGTTCTTC.

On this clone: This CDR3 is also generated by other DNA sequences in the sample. The CDR3 protein is CASSSLGNQPQHF. CDR3 bases: TGTGCCAGCAGCTCGCTTGGTAATCAGCCCCAGCATTTT. The chain joins TRBV5-5 to TRBJ1-5; no clear D. V was cut by 3 bases and J by 4 bases, with 8 bases left in between. The length of the CDR3 is 13 residues. Germline CDR1 and CDR2: SGHKS and YYEKEE (reference sequence).

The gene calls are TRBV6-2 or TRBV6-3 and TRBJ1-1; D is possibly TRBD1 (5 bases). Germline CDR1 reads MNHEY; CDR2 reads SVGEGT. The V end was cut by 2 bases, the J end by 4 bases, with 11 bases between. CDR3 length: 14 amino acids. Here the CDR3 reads CASSYGAGGTEAFF. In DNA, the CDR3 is TGTGCCAGCAGTTACGGGGCGGGAGGCACTGAAGCTTTCTTT.

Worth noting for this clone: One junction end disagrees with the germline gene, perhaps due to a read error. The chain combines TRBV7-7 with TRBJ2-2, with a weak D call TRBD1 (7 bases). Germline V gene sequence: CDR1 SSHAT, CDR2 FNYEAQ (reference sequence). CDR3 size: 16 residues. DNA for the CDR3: TGTGCTAGCACCCCAGGGCAGGGGGGAGGCACCGGGGAGCTGTTTTTT. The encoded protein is CASTPGQGGGTGELFF.

The CDR3, as DNA: TGTGCCAGCAGTCTGGGGGGGGGAGAGACCCAGTACTTC. It specifies CASSLGGGETQYF. J is TRBJ2-5 and V is TRBV6-5; 7 bases match TRBD2. The V and J ends lost 5 bases and 4 bases, in that order; junction bases with no gene match: 4. The CDR3 is made up of 13 amino acids. Germline CDR1 MNHEY, CDR2 SVGAGI.

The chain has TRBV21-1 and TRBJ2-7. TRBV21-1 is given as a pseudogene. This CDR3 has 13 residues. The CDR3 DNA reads TGTGCCAGCAGCAAAGTTGGGGGCTACGAGCAGTACTTC. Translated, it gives CASSKVGGYEQYF.

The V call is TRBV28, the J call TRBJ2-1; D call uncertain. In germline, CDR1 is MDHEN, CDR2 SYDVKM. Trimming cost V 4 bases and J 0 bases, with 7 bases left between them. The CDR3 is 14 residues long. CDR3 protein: CASSSAYSYNEQFF. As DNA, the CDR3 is TGTGCCAGCAGTTCAGCTTACTCCTACAATGAGCAGTTCTTC.

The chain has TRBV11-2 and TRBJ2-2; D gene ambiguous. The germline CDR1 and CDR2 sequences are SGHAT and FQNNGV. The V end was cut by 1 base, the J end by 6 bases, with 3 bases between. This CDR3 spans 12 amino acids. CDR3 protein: CASSLVAGELFF. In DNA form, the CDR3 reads TGTGCCAGCAGCTTAGTCGCCGGGGAGCTGTTTTTT. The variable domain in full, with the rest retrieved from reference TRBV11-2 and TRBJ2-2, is EAGVAQSPRYKIIEKRQSVAFWCNPISGHATLYWYQQILGQGPKLLIQFQNNGVVDDSQLPKDRFSAERLKGVDSTLKIQPAKLEDSAVYLCASSLVAGELFFGEGSRLTVL.

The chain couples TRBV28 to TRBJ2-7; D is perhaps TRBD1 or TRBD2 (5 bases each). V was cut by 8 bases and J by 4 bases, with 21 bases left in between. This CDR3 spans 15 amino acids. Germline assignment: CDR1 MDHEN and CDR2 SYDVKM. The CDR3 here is CASGGGATNHYEQYF. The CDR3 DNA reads TGTGCCAGCGGGGGTGGGGCTACTAATCATTACGAGCAGTACTTC. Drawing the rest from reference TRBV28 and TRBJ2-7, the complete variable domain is DVKVTQSSRYLVKRTGEKVFLECVQDMDHENMFWYRQDPGLGLRLIYFSYDVKMKEKGDIPEGYSVSREKKERFSLILESASTNQTSMYLCASGGGATNHYEQYFGPGTRLTVT.

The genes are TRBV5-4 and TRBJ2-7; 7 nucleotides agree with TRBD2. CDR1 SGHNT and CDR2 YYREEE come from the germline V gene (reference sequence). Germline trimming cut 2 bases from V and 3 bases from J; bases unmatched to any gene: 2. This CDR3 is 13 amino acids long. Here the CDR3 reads CASSFSSGYEQYF. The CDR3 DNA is TGTGCCAGCAGCTTTTCTAGCGGCTACGAGCAGTACTTC.

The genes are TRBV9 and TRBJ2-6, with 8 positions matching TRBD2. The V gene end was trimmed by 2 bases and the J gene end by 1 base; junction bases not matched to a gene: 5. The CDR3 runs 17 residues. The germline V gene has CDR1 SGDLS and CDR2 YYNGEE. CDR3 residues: CASSVSGTSSGANVLTF. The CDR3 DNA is TGTGCCAGCAGCGTTAGCGGGACATCTTCTGGGGCCAACGTCCTGACTTTC.

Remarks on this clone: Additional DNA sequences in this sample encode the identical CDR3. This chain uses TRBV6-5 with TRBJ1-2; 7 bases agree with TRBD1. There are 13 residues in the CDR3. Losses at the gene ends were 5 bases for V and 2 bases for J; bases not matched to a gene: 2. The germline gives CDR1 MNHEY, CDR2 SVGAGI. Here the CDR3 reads CASSRDRNYGYTF. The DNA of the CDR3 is TGTGCCAGCAGTCGGGACAGAAACTATGGCTACACCTTC.

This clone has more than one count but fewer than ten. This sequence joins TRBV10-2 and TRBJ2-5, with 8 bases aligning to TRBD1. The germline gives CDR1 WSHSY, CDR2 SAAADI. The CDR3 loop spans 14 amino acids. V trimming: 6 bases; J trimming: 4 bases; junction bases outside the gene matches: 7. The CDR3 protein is CASSPVTGGETQYF. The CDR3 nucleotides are TGCGCCAGCAGCCCCGTTACAGGGGGAGAGACCCAGTACTTC.

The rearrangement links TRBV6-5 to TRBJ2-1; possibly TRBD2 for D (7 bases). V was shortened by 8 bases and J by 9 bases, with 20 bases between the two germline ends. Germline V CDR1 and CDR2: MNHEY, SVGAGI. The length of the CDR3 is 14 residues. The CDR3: CASREGRDNSEQFF. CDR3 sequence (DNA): TGTGCCAGCCGCGAGGGGAGGGACAATAGTGAGCAGTTCTTC.

The CDR3 protein is CASSQEWRGATNEKLFF. CDR3 coding DNA: TGTGCCAGCAGCCAAGAGTGGCGGGGGGCAACTAATGAAAAACTGTTTTTT. V usage is TRBV3-1 (or the pseudogene TRBV3-2) and J usage is TRBJ1-4, with D maybe TRBD1 (5 bases). This CDR3 region has 17 residues. CDR1 is LGHDT and CDR2 is YNNKEL in the germline V gene (reference sequence). The V end lost 0 bases, the J end lost 0 bases, and 11 bases lay between the germline ends.

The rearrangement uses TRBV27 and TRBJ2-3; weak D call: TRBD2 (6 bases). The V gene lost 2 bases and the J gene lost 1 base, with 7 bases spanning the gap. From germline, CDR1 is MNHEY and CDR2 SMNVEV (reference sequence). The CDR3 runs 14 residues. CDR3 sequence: CASSLGTRTDTQYF. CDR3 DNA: TGTGCCAGCAGTTTAGGGACTCGCACAGATACGCAGTATTTT.

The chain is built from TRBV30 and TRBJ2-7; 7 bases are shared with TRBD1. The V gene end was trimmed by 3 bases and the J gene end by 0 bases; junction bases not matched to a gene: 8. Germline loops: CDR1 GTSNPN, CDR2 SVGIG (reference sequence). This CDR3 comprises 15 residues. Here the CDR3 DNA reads TGTGCCTGGAGGTTAGGGGGCGTTAGCTCCTACGAGCAGTACTTC. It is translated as CAWRLGGVSSYEQYF.

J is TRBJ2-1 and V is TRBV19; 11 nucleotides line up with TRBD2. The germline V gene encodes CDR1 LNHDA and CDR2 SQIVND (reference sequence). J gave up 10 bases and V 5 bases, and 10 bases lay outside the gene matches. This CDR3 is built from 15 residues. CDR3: CASSPGTSGIPEQFF. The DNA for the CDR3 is TGTGCCAGTAGTCCAGGGACTAGCGGCATTCCGGAGCAGTTCTTC.